Shown below are 6 T cell receptor beta chains from a single sample sequenced in a study of T cell responses to AZD1222 COVID-19 vaccine. Data came from immunoSEQ multiplex PCR; TCRdb stores just in-frame clones and leaves some out. The repertoire holds around 160,000 clones, about 93% seen once, with 0.64% in the top ten. Sample: peripheral blood, taken on day 0 of AZD1222 vaccination. These TCRs come from an adult in good health.

This sequence joins TRBV7-9 and TRBJ1-3; D unclear. The ends were cut back, 2 bases at V and 7 bases at J, with 9 bases in the middle. The CDR3 consists of 13 residues. Germline CDR1 reads SEHNR; CDR2 reads FQNEAQ (reference sequence). The CDR3 DNA reads as TGTGCCAGCAGCTTACCCGTGCCCAACACCATATATTTT. Its protein product is CASSLPVPNTIYF.

V usage is TRBV7-2 and J usage is TRBJ1-5; D call uncertain. Germline V lookup: CDR1 SGHTA, CDR2 FQGNSA. V lost 1 base and J lost 4, with 5 bases in between. This CDR3 contains 13 residues. Written as DNA, the CDR3 is TGTGCCAGCAGCTTAGGACAAAATCAGCCCCAGCATTTT. Residues: CASSLGQNQPQHF.

V is TRBV19 and J is TRBJ1-2; TRBD1 matches at 11 bases. The CDR3 is 15 residues long. Germline assignment: CDR1 LNHDA and CDR2 SQIVND (reference sequence). Losses at the gene ends were 3 bases for V and 4 bases for J; bases not matched to a gene: 4. CDR3 DNA: TGTGCCAGTAGTATTCGGGACAGGGGGTTCTATGGCTACACCTTC. Translated: CASSIRDRGFYGYTF.

The chain carries TRBV19 and TRBJ1-2; D not certain. CDR3 length: 14 amino acids. With 4 bases removed from V and 7 bases from J, the gap between germline ends came to 16 bases. The germline V gene encodes CDR1 LNHDA and CDR2 SQIVND (reference sequence). The CDR3 reads CASSSPGEEAGYTF. As DNA, the CDR3 is TGTGCCAGTAGTAGCCCCGGTGAAGAAGCTGGCTACACCTTC. The full variable domain, completed using reference TRBV19 and TRBJ1-2, is DGGITQSPKYLFRKEGQNVTLSCEQNLNHDAMYWYRQDPGQGLRLIYYSQIVNDFQKGDIAEGYSVSREKKESFPLTVTSAQKNPTAFYLCASSSPGEEAGYTFGSGTRLTVV.

V and J are TRBV7-9 and TRBJ1-5; D gene ambiguous. V lost 5 bases, J lost 5 bases, and 13 bases lay in between. This CDR3 has 14 amino acids. CDR1 is SEHNR and CDR2 is FQNEAQ in the germline V gene (reference sequence). CDR3 bases: TGTGCCAGCAGCCGGACGGGAGATTATCAGCCCCAGCATTTT. Encoded protein: CASSRTGDYQPQHF.

The chain uses TRBV11-2 and TRBJ1-5; D not resolved. Between the trimmed V and J ends, which lost 0 bases and 10 bases, there was a span of 10 bases. Germline V gene sequence: CDR1 SGHAT, CDR2 FQNNGV. The CDR3 consists of 13 residues. The CDR3 region has the DNA TGTGCCAGCAGCTTAGATCTGTACTCTCCCCAGCATTTT. This gives the protein CASSLDLYSPQHF.